This T cell receptor beta chain originates from a study of T-cell memory formation after mild COVID-19. General study findings and limits: CD4+ contracting clones lay mainly in CM and EM, CD8+ ones in EMRA.

From the 5' RACE reads, TCRdb called clonotypes with MiXCR, one entry per CDR3 protein. The repertoire has around 200,000 distinct CDR3 sequences, around a sixth of them found once; the top ten carry approximately 4%. Note on this clonotype: The antigen is not known.

The receptor comes from a man aged 18 to 35 who had mild COVID-19 (a few samples of this study predate the infection). Cell type and time point are not known. Sequenced input: PBMCs or a T cell subset sorted from them (not recorded which).

CDR3 sequence reads: CASTLGAVTDTQYF. DNA for the CDR3: TGTGCCAGCACCTTGGGGGCAGTCACAGATACGCAGTATTTT. The V call is TRBV12-3 or TRBV12-4, the J call TRBJ2-3; possible D gene TRBD1, 6 bases. The V gene lost 7 bases and the J gene lost 2 bases, with 13 bases spanning the gap. The CDR3 totals 14 residues.